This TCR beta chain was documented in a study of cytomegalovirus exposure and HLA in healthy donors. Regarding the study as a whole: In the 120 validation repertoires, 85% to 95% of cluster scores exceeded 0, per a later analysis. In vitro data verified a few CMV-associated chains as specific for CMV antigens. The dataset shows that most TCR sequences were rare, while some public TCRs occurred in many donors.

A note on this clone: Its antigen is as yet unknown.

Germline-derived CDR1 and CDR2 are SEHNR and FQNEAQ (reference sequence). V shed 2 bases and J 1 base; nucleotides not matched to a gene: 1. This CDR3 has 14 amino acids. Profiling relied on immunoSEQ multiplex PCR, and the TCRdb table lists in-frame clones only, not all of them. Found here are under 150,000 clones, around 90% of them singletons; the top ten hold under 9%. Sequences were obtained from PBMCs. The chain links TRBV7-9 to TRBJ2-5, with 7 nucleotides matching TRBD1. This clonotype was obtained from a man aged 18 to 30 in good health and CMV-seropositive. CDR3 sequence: CASSLRTGQETQYF. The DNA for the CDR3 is TGTGCCAGCAGCTTAAGGACAGGCCAAGAGACCCAGTACTTC.